The 4 T cell receptor beta chains reported below all come from one sample, sequenced in a study of CD8+ T cells in alopecia areata. Treatment denoted: oral pan-JAK inhibitor, 5-10 mg twice daily. As the sequencing template, cDNA was produced by extracting RNA and reverse transcribing it. Some clones are missing from TCRdb's copy, which holds only in-frame ones; the method was immunoSEQ multiplex PCR. The repertoire consists of 90,000 to 150,000 clones, with around 53% occurring once and the leading ten covering 0.46%. The specimen was CD4+ T cells sorted from blood, collected at week 4, from a patient treated with tofacitinib. The source is a human donor with alopecia areata.

The V call is TRBV5-6, the J call TRBJ1-1; D unresolved. This CDR3 contains 13 residues. V was pared by 5 bases and J by 1 base, with 9 bases between. CDR1 SGHDT and CDR2 YYEEEE come from the germline V gene. CDR3 amino acids: CASSLRPNTEAFF. The CDR3 nucleotides are TGTGCCAGCAGTCTTAGGCCGAACACTGAAGCTTTCTTT.

The chain uses TRBV25-1 and TRBJ2-1, with D tentatively TRBD2 (5 bases). V was cut by 10 bases and J by 8 bases, with 18 bases left in between. The CDR3 is made up of 13 amino acids. Germline loops: CDR1 MGHDK, CDR2 SYGVNS. The CDR3, as DNA: TGTGCCACCCGTGGATCCCCGGAGGATGAGCAGTTCTTC. This translates into CATRGSPEDEQFF.

V usage is TRBV30 and J usage is TRBJ1-5; TRBD1 might be the D (5 bases). The V end lost 3 bases, the J end lost 4 bases, and 10 bases lay between the germline ends. Germline V CDR1 and CDR2: GTSNPN, SVGIG (reference sequence). The CDR3 covers 13 residues. The CDR3 sequence: CAWRGAGNQPQHF. DNA for the CDR3: TGTGCCTGGAGAGGGGCAGGGAATCAGCCCCAGCATTTT.

V is TRBV30 and J is TRBJ1-1; a weak D match, TRBD1 (6 bases). Germline V CDR1 and CDR2: GTSNPN, SVGIG (reference sequence). V was pared by 8 bases and J by 0 bases, with 10 bases between. The CDR3 is 12 amino acids. CDR3: CARTVLNTEAFF. Written as DNA, the CDR3 is TGTGCCAGGACAGTTTTGAACACTGAAGCTTTCTTT.